Below are 19 T cell receptor beta chains sequenced from a single sample in a study of CD8 T cells in Susac syndrome. The RNA input was about 0.45 to 1 ug, and it was reverse transcribed with random hexamers. TCRdb processed the immunoSEQ multiplex PCR reads anew with MiXCR; each CDR3 protein has one entry. The sample holds around 270,000 distinct CDR3 sequences, 65% to 90% seen once. Sequenced: CD8+ T cells from PBMCs. These receptors came from a human donor with multiple sclerosis.

V and J are TRBV30 and TRBJ1-1; D might be TRBD1 (6 bases). Per germline, CDR1 GTSNPN and CDR2 SVGIG (reference sequence). The CDR3 loop spans 13 amino acids. V lost 5 bases and J lost 0, with 10 bases in between. CDR3 amino acids: CAWEQGMNTEAFF. The DNA of the CDR3 is TGTGCCTGGGAACAGGGAATGAACACTGAAGCTTTCTTT.

This clonotype was seen only once. The V call is TRBV27, the J call TRBJ2-3; 7 bases map to TRBD1. CDR3 size: 14 residues. Germline V gives CDR1 MNHEY, CDR2 SMNVEV (reference sequence). With V trimmed by 6 bases and J by 6 bases, 9 bases remained unmatched. The CDR3 DNA is TGTGCCAGCAGACTTGTAGGGGGCGAGGATACGCAGTATTTT. It codes for CASRLVGGEDTQYF.

This clonotype has more than one count but fewer than ten. The CDR3 reads CASGLAGRSYEQYF. CDR3 bases: TGTGCCAGCGGATTAGCGGGTCGATCCTACGAGCAGTACTTC. The rearrangement joins TRBV2 to TRBJ2-7; 7 bases match TRBD2. This CDR3 contains 14 residues. Germline V gene sequence: CDR1 SNHLY, CDR2 FYNNEI. J lost 1 base, V lost 8 bases, and 8 bases had no gene match. The entire variable domain, with the rest obtained from reference TRBV2 and TRBJ2-7, is as follows: EPEVTQTPSHQVTQMGQEVILRCVPISNHLYFYWYRQILGQKVEFLVSFYNNEISEKSEIFDDQFSVERPDGSNFTLKIRSTKLEDSAMYFCASGLAGRSYEQYFGPGTRLTVT.

The chain couples TRBV14 to TRBJ1-2; 11 bases fit TRBD1. Per the germline V gene, CDR1 is SGHDN and CDR2 is FVKESK. V lost 6 bases to trimming and J lost 2 bases; unmatched junction nucleotides: 5. CDR3 size: 15 residues. In DNA, the CDR3 is TGTGCCAGCAGTCCTTGGACAGGGGGCAACTATGGCTACACCTTC. Amino acid sequence: CASSPWTGGNYGYTF.

The V call is TRBV3-1, the J call TRBJ1-5, with 7 bases matching TRBD1. Trimming removed 1 base from V and 4 bases from J; junction bases left unmatched: 10. The CDR3 covers 17 residues. Germline assignment: CDR1 LGHDT and CDR2 YNNKEL (reference sequence). CDR3 sequence: CASSQGAGTELNQPQHF. CDR3 in DNA: TGTGCCAGCAGCCAAGGCGCCGGGACAGAGTTGAATCAGCCCCAGCATTTT.

The chain recombines TRBV6-5 with TRBJ2-2; D is unresolved. The CDR3 extends over 13 amino acids. Germline lookup yields CDR1 MNHEY and CDR2 SVGAGI. The V end was cut by 2 bases, the J end by 3 bases, with 4 bases between. As DNA, the CDR3 is TGTGCCAGCAGTTACGGGGACACCGGGGAGCTGTTTTTT. It translates to CASSYGDTGELFF.

The chain uses TRBV12-3 or TRBV12-4 and TRBJ1-2, with D unresolved. The CDR3 sequence is 12 residues long. Trimming took off 8 bases at V and 6 bases at J, with 13 bases between the two ends. Written as DNA, the CDR3 is TGTGCCAGCGGAATTCCGGTGGATGGCTACACCTTC. The encoded protein is CASGIPVDGYTF.

The chain carries TRBV27 and TRBJ2-7, with 10 bases that match TRBD2. With V trimmed by 3 bases and J by 5 bases, 4 bases remained unmatched. The CDR3 is made up of 14 amino acids. Germline lookup yields CDR1 MNHEY and CDR2 SMNVEV (reference sequence). CDR3 nucleotide sequence: TGTGCCAGCAGTTTCGCGCTAGCGGGAGACGAGCAGTACTTC. It specifies CASSFALAGDEQYF.

This chain connects TRBV4-1 to TRBJ2-3; D call uncertain. The CDR3 contains 15 residues. V shed 3 bases and J shed 2 bases, with 12 bases lying between them. In germline, CDR1 is MGHRA, CDR2 YSYEKL. DNA for the CDR3: TGCGCCAGCAGCCATCAGGACGTCCTCACAGATACGCAGTATTTT. Translating gives CASSHQDVLTDTQYF.

The gene calls are TRBV20-1 and TRBJ2-7; TRBD1 is a possible D gene (5 bases). Per germline, CDR1 DFQATT and CDR2 SNEGSKA (reference sequence). There are 15 residues in the CDR3. V lost 0 bases and J lost 0, with 12 bases in between. The CDR3 spells CSARDPDKSSYEQYF. DNA for the CDR3: TGCAGTGCTAGAGATCCGGACAAGTCCTCCTACGAGCAGTACTTC.

V usage is TRBV7-8 and J usage is TRBJ2-7; TRBD2 matches 11 bases. CDR1 SGHVS and CDR2 FQNEAQ come from the germline V gene. The CDR3 covers 15 residues. The V and J ends lost 6 bases and 5 bases, in that order; junction bases with no gene match: 9. The CDR3, as DNA: TGTGCCAGCAGAGGTAGCGGGAGGGCCCGGGACGAGCAGTACTTC. Protein product: CASRGSGRARDEQYF.

CDR3 nucleotide sequence: TGTGCCAGCATCGATACAGCGAACACCGGGGAGCTGTTTTTT. As protein: CASIDTANTGELFF. The chain couples TRBV28 to TRBJ2-2, with no clear D. Germline CDR1 and CDR2: MDHEN and SYDVKM. The CDR3 spans 14 residues. The ends were cut back, 7 bases at V and 0 bases at J, with 9 bases in the middle.

The chain uses TRBV2 and TRBJ2-7, with 8 positions matching TRBD2. Germline loops: CDR1 SNHLY, CDR2 FYNNEI. With 8 bases clipped from V and 4 bases from J, the junction kept 4 bases outside the gene matches. CDR3 length equals 12 residues. In DNA form, the CDR3 reads TGTGCCAGCGGGACTAGTTCTTACGAGCAGTACTTC. Residues: CASGTSSYEQYF.

This rearrangement joins TRBV28 to TRBJ2-1; 7 bases are shared with TRBD2. The germline V gene has CDR1 MDHEN and CDR2 SYDVKM. Germline trimming cut 4 bases from V and 4 bases from J; bases unmatched to any gene: 7. The CDR3 is 15 amino acids. The CDR3 DNA reads TGTGCCAGCAGTTCCCGATCTAGCGGTTACAATGAGCAGTTCTTC. Amino acid sequence: CASSSRSSGYNEQFF.

DNA for the CDR3: TGTGCCAGCAGCCAAAGCGGGGGGAGGGATGAGCAGTTCTTC. The encoded protein is CASSQSGGRDEQFF. This chain uses TRBV3-1 with TRBJ2-1, with TRBD2 identical over 9 bases. Germline values: CDR1 LGHDT, CDR2 YNNKEL (reference sequence). Trimming removed 2 bases from V and 8 bases from J; junction bases left unmatched: 4. The CDR3 loop spans 14 amino acids.

The V call is TRBV19, the J call TRBJ2-1, with TRBD1 as a possible D gene (6 bases). CDR3 length equals 12 residues. Trimming shortened V by 10 bases and J by 2 bases, and 9 bases separated the two germline ends. CDR1 and CDR2 (germline): LNHDA, SQIVND (reference sequence). The CDR3 sequence is CATRQAYNEQFF. DNA for the CDR3: TGTGCCACCAGACAGGCCTACAATGAGCAGTTCTTC.

The sample holds a few counts of this clonotype. The J gene is TRBJ2-5, the V gene TRBV6-2 or TRBV6-3; perhaps D is TRBD1 or TRBD2 (5 bases each). The germline V and J ends were trimmed by 11 bases and 5 bases, with 18 bases remaining between them. CDR3 size: 13 residues. Germline-derived CDR1 and CDR2 are MNHEY and SVGEGT. CDR3 sequence: CAAGPGHMETQYF. The CDR3 DNA follows: TGTGCCGCCGGTCCGGGGCATATGGAGACCCAGTACTTC.

This clonotype appeared a few times. V usage is TRBV7-9 and J usage is TRBJ2-1; TRBD2 agrees at 7 bases. From germline, CDR1 is SEHNR and CDR2 FQNEAQ (reference sequence). The CDR3 extends over 12 amino acids. After removal of 3 bases from V and 15 bases from J, the junction contained 8 bases not matched to a gene. The CDR3 DNA reads as TGTGCCAGCAGCTTCCTAGCGGCCTCGGGGTTCTTC. Its protein is CASSFLAASGFF.

This chain joins TRBV7-9 and TRBJ2-1; TRBD2 agrees at 9 bases. This CDR3 spans 19 amino acids. The germline V gene encodes CDR1 SEHNR and CDR2 FQNEAQ (reference sequence). V lost 4 bases, J lost 1 base, and 14 bases stayed unmatched. CDR3 protein: CASSSSRASGIHSYNEQFF. The CDR3 nucleotides read TGTGCCAGCAGCTCCTCCCGTGCTAGCGGGATCCATTCCTACAATGAGCAGTTCTTC.